The entry that follows covers one T cell receptor beta chain sequence. What it recognizes is unknown. This entry comes from a study of shared clonotypes between healthy human individuals. Study-wide findings and caveats: The study's rarefaction showed incomplete sorted-subset sequencing despite large depth.

TCRdb's table, derived via immunoSEQ multiplex PCR, lists solely in-frame clones and lacks some. The sample has 2 million to 2.5 million clones; about nine tenths are singletons. Trimming removed 4 bases from V and 7 bases from J, with 17 bases in between. Looked up from germline, CDR1 is MNHEY and CDR2 is SVGAGI. The CDR3 extends over 15 amino acids. The sequence came from a man between 18 and 29 years old in good health. Some clones in this sample may be carry-over from other donors' samples. V usage is TRBV6-5 and J usage is TRBJ2-1; D possibly matches TRBD1 or TRBD2 (5 bases each). Material for sequencing was naive CD4+ T cells from PBMCs. Subset denoted: CD45RA+ positively selected. The CDR3 DNA reads as TGTGCCAGCAGTTCGAGGTGGGACCAACGGAATGAGCAGTTCTTC. Translated, it gives CASSSRWDQRNEQFF.